These 17 T cell receptor beta chains were sequenced from one sample in a study of early T cells in non-severe SARS-CoV-2 infection (dated by TCRdb to the early 2020s). Receptor amplification or capture employed 5' RACE. The listed sequencing device is NextSeq 500. TCRdb trimmed the raw reads at Q25, called clones with MiXCR and kept productive beta chains. When rows share a CDR3 protein, they turn into one entry using the most common DNA and genes. Within this sample are about 33,000 distinct CDR3 sequences, with less than 5% of them counted one time only. The ten top clones hold 9% to 10% of the sample. Specimen: whole blood. The source of these receptors is an adult who was a healthcare worker with PCR-confirmed SARS-CoV-2 infection or an uninfected control (not recorded which).

In this sample, this clonotype turned up many times. The chain is built from TRBV6-5 and TRBJ2-7; D gene unclear. V was shortened by 7 bases and J by 2 bases, with 15 bases between the two germline ends. CDR1 is MNHEY and CDR2 is SVGAGI in the germline V gene. The CDR3 totals 14 residues. CDR3 nucleotide sequence: TGTGCCAGCAAACCCGACACTTGGACCTACGAGCAGTACGTC. This gives the protein CASKPDTWTYEQYV.

This clonotype was picked up many times. This chain uses TRBV28 with TRBJ2-2; the D gene is possibly TRBD2 (7 bases). CDR1 and CDR2 from the germline V gene are MDHEN and SYDVKM. V dropped 3 bases and J dropped 2 bases, with 22 bases sitting between them. This CDR3 is built from 19 residues. The CDR3 region is CASSFGWGGDVPNTGELFF. The CDR3 DNA reads as TGTGCCAGCAGTTTTGGCTGGGGGGGCGATGTGCCTAACACCGGGGAGCTGTTTTTT.

This clonotype was found many times. This chain joins TRBV5-1 and TRBJ1-1, with D perhaps TRBD1 (5 bases). CDR1 is SGHRS, CDR2 YFSETQ, per germline. The CDR3 covers 13 residues. Trimming shortened V by 0 bases and J by 6 bases, and 9 bases separated the two germline ends. DNA for the CDR3: TGCGCCAGCAGCTTGGGGGACGGGGCTGAAGCTTTCTTT. Its protein product is CASSLGDGAEAFF. The whole variable domain, remainder taken from reference TRBV5-1 and TRBJ1-1, is KAGVTQTPRYLIKTRGQQVTLSCSPISGHRSVSWYQQTPGQGLQFLFEYFSETQRNKGNFPGRFSGRQFSNSRSEMNVSTLELGDSALYLCASSLGDGAEAFFGQGTRLTVV.

This clonotype showed up many times. The rearrangement links TRBV20-1 to TRBJ2-2; no clear D gene. V dropped 3 bases and J dropped 6 bases, with 8 bases sitting between them. The CDR3 sequence is 12 residues long. The germline V gene encodes CDR1 DFQATT and CDR2 SNEGSKA (reference sequence). The CDR3: CSASQASGELFF. CDR3 nucleotides: TGCAGTGCTAGCCAAGCCTCCGGGGAGCTGTTTTTT.

As DNA, the CDR3 is TGTGCCAGCAGCGTAGTGGTAGCGGATGAGCAGTTCTTC. Amino acid sequence: CASSVVVADEQFF. V is TRBV9 and J is TRBJ2-1; tentative D call: TRBD2 (6 bases). Germline V gene lookup returns CDR1 SGDLS and CDR2 YYNGEE. The V end lost 0 bases, the J end lost 8 bases, and 9 bases lay between the germline ends. The CDR3 loop spans 13 amino acids. Full variable domain (remainder filled in from reference TRBV9 and TRBJ2-1): DSGVTQTPKHLITATGQRVTLRCSPRSGDLSVYWYQQSLDQGLQFLIQYYNGEERAKGNILERFSAQQFPDLHSELNLSSLELGDSALYFCASSVVVADEQFFGPGTRLTVL.

This clonotype was observed at least ten times. This chain links TRBV9 with TRBJ2-7; the D gene is possibly TRBD1 (6 bases). Per germline, CDR1 SGDLS and CDR2 YYNGEE. With 3 bases removed from V and 0 bases from J, the gap between germline ends came to 13 bases. CDR3 length: 15 residues. CDR3 in DNA: TGTGCCAGCAGCGCCGGGACATCTAACTCCTACGAGCAGTACTTC. It translates to CASSAGTSNSYEQYF.

This clonotype has ten or more counts. The chain links TRBV24-1 to TRBJ2-3, with TRBD2 matching over 7 bases. CDR1 is KGHDR, CDR2 SFDVKD, per germline. The ends lost 3 bases at V and 1 base at J; junction bases unmatched: 9. The CDR3 is 17 amino acids. CDR3 in amino acids: CATSDPGLSVGTDTQYF. Written as DNA, the CDR3 is TGTGCCACCAGTGATCCGGGACTATCCGTGGGCACAGATACGCAGTATTTT.

This clonotype was found many times. This chain uses TRBV6-5 with TRBJ2-7; possibly TRBD2 for D (5 bases). The CDR3 runs to 15 residues. V was trimmed by 6 bases and J by 0 bases, leaving 15 bases between them. Germline V CDR1 and CDR2: MNHEY, SVGAGI. The CDR3 loop reads CASSPVERSSYEQYF. The CDR3 region has the DNA TGTGCCAGCAGCCCAGTTGAGCGGAGCTCCTACGAGCAGTACTTC.

This clonotype was seen many times. V usage is TRBV12-3 or TRBV12-4 and J usage is TRBJ2-1; 13 bases are a match to TRBD2. The J segment lost 8 bases and the V segment lost 6 bases, leaving 4 bases of the junction unmatched. The CDR3 is 14 amino acids. For the CDR3, the DNA is TGTGCCAGCAGACTAGCGGGAGGGCCACATGAGCAGTTCTTC. This encodes CASRLAGGPHEQFF.

Many counts were recorded for this clonotype. The chain combines TRBV6-5 with TRBJ1-3; 8 nucleotides line up with TRBD1. This CDR3 is built from 14 residues. The V gene end was trimmed by 5 bases and the J gene end by 6 bases; junction bases not matched to a gene: 6. The germline gives CDR1 MNHEY, CDR2 SVGAGI. CDR3 loop: CASSRAGQENTIYF. CDR3 nucleotides: TGTGCCAGCAGTCGCGCGGGACAGGAAAACACCATATATTTT.

This clonotype was counted a few times. V usage is TRBV10-3 and J usage is TRBJ2-3; D unresolved. From germline, CDR1 is ENHRY and CDR2 SYGVKD. V was clipped by 6 bases and J by 2 bases, with 3 bases between them. The CDR3 contains 11 residues. This CDR3 reads CAISDTDTQYF. In DNA, the CDR3 is TGTGCCATCAGCGACACAGATACGCAGTATTTT.

This clonotype was picked up many times. The chain recombines TRBV5-4 with TRBJ1-4, with TRBD1 matching over 9 bases. CDR1 SGHNT and CDR2 YYREEE come from the germline V gene (reference sequence). This CDR3 is built from 16 residues. V trimming: 2 bases; J trimming: 2 bases; junction bases outside the gene matches: 4. CDR3 protein: CASSLQGARTNEKLFF. In nucleotides, the CDR3 is TGTGCCAGCAGCTTACAGGGGGCGCGGACTAATGAAAAACTGTTTTTT. The full variable domain, its missing parts supplied by reference TRBV5-4 and TRBJ1-4, is ETGVTQSPTHLIKTRGQQVTLRCSSQSGHNTVSWYQQALGQGPQFIFQYYREEENGRGNFPPRFSGLQFPNYSSELNVNALELDDSALYLCASSLQGARTNEKLFFGSGTQLSVL.

The rearrangement links TRBV28 to TRBJ2-1, with D perhaps assigned TRBD1 or TRBD2 (5 bases each). The CDR3 runs 15 residues. CDR1 and CDR2 from the germline V gene are MDHEN and SYDVKM. Trimming removed 4 bases from V and 1 base from J, with 11 bases in between. CDR3 sequence reads: CASSSTGLSYNEQFF. The CDR3 nucleotides are TGTGCCAGCAGTTCAACAGGACTTTCCTACAATGAGCAGTTCTTC.

This clonotype showed up many times. The V call is TRBV2, the J call TRBJ1-1; TRBD1 might be the D (5 bases). V lost 6 bases to trimming and J lost 4 bases, with 9 bases between them. The CDR3 contains 12 residues. The germline V gene has CDR1 SNHLY and CDR2 FYNNEI. Here the CDR3 reads CASRGLGTEAFF. DNA of the CDR3: TGTGCCAGCAGGGGGCTCGGCACTGAAGCTTTCTTT.

This clonotype turned up a few times. This chain joins TRBV5-1 and TRBJ2-2, with D uncertain. With 5 bases removed from V and 1 base from J, the gap between germline ends came to 9 bases. Germline V gene sequence: CDR1 SGHRS, CDR2 YFSETQ. This CDR3 is built from 14 residues. CDR3 residues: CASRASRNTGELFF. The CDR3 DNA reads as TGCGCCAGCAGGGCCAGCAGGAACACCGGGGAGCTGTTTTTT.

The chain employs TRBV28 and TRBJ1-4; D not certain. V shed 8 bases and J shed 0 bases, with 7 bases lying between them. CDR3 length: 13 amino acids. The germline CDR1 and CDR2 sequences are MDHEN and SYDVKM. CDR3 residues: CASYTATNEKLFF. DNA of the CDR3: TGTGCCAGCTACACTGCAACTAATGAAAAACTGTTTTTT.

This clonotype was picked up a small number of times. The chain joins TRBV24-1 to TRBJ2-1; no clear D. CDR3 length: 16 amino acids. V lost 0 bases and J lost 0, with 8 bases in between. Germline V gene data show CDR1 as KGHDR and CDR2 as SFDVKD. The CDR3 bases are TGTGCCACCAGTGATTTGTCGCCGGTCTCCTACAATGAGCAGTTCTTC. Translated: CATSDLSPVSYNEQFF.